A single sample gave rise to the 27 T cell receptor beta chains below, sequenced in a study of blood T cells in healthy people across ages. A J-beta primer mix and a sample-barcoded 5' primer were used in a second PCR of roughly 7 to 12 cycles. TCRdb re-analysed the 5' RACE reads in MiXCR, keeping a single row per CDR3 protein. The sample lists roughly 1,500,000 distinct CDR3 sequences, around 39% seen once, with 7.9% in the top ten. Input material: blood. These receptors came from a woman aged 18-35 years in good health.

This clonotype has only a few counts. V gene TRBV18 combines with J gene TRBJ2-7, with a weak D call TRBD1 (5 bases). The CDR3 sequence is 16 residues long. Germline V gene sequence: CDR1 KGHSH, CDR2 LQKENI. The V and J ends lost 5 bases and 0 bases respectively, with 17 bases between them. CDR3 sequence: CASSTQTVMSSYEQYF. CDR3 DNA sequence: TGTGCCAGCTCAACTCAGACAGTCATGAGCTCCTACGAGCAGTACTTC.

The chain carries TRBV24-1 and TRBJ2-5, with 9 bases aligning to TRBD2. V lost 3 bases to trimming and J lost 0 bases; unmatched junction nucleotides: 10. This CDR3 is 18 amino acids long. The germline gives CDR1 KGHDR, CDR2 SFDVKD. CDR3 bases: TGTGCCACCAGTGATGCCGGGACCAGCGGGGGGCACCAAGAGACCCAGTACTTC. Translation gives CATSDAGTSGGHQETQYF.

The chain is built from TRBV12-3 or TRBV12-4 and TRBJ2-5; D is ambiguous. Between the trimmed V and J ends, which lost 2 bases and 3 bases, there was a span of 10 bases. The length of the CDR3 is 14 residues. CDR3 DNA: TGTGCCAGCAGTTTAAGTTTTGCGGAAGAGACCCAGTACTTC. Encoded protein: CASSLSFAEETQYF.

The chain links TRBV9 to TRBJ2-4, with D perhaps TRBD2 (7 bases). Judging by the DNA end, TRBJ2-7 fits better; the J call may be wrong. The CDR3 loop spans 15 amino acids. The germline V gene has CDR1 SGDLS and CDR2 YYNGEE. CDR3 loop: CASSVGGAESYEQYF. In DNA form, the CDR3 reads TGTGCCAGCAGCGTGGGGGGGGCCGAGAGCTACGAGCAGTACTTC.

For the CDR3, the DNA is TGTGCCAGCGGGCCGGGACTAGCATACTACGAGCAGTACTTC. It yields the protein CASGPGLAYYEQYF. The genes are TRBV27 and TRBJ2-7, with 9 nucleotides matching TRBD2. V shed 8 bases and J 3 bases; nucleotides not matched to a gene: 8. Per germline, CDR1 MNHEY and CDR2 SMNVEV (reference sequence). This CDR3 has 14 residues.

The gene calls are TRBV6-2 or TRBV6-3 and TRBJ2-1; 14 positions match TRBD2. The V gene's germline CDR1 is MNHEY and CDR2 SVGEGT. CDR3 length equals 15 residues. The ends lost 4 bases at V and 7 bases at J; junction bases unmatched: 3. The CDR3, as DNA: TGTGCCAGCAGTTCGACTAGCGGGAGGGCAAATGAGCAGTTCTTC. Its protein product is CASSSTSGRANEQFF.

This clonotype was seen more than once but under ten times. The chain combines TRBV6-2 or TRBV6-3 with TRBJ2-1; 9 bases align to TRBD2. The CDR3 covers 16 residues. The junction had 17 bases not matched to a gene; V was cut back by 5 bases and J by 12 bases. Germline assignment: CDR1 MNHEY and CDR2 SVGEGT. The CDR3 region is CASSPLAGVGVGWQFF. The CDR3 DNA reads TGTGCCAGCAGTCCGTTAGCGGGAGTAGGAGTAGGATGGCAGTTCTTC.

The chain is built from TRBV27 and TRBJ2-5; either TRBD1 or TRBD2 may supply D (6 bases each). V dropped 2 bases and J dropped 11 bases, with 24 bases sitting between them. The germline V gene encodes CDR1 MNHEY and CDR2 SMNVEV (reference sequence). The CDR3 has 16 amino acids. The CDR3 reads CASSLLNRAGYNEQYF. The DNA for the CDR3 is TGTGCCAGCAGTTTACTCAACAGGGCGGGATACAATGAGCAGTACTTC.

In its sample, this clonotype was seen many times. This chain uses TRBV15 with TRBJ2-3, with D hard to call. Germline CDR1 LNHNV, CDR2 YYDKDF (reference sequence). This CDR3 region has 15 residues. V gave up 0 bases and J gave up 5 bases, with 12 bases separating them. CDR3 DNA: TGTGCCACCAGCAGAGATCTCACGCTGGTAGATACGCAGTATTTT. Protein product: CATSRDLTLVDTQYF. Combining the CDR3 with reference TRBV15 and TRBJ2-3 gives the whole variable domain DAMVIQNPRYQVTQFGKPVTLSCSQTLNHNVMYWYQQKSSQAPKLLFHYYDKDFNNEADTPDNFQSRRPNTSFCFLDIRSPGLGDTAMYLCATSRDLTLVDTQYFGPGTRLTVL.

The CDR3, as DNA: TGTGCCAGCAGCCAAGTGTGGGTTCAGCAAGAGACCCAGTACTTC. This translates into CASSQVWVQQETQYF. The rearrangement uses TRBV4-2 and TRBJ2-5; D unresolved. The V end was cut by 1 base, the J end by 2 bases, with 11 bases between. The V gene's germline CDR1 is LGHNA and CDR2 YNFKEQ. The CDR3 is 15 amino acids.

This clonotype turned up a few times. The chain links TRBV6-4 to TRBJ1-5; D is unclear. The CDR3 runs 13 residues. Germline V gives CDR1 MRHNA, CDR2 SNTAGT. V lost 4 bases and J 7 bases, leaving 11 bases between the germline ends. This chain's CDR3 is CASSAEQDQPQHF. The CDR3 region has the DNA TGTGCCAGCAGTGCCGAGCAGGACCAGCCCCAGCATTTT.

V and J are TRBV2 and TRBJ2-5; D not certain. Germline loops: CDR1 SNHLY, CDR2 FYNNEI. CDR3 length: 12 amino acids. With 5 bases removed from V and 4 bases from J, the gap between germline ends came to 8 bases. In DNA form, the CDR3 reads TGTGCCAGCAGTTGGGTGTCAGAGACCCAGTACTTC. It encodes CASSWVSETQYF.

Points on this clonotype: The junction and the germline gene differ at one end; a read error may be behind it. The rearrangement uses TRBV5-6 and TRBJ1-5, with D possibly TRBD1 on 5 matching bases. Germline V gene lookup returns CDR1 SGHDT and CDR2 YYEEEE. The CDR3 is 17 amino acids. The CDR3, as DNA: TGTGCCTGCAGCTTGCTGACGGGCCTGGGGGTCAATCAGCCCCAGCATTTT. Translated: CACSLLTGLGVNQPQHF.

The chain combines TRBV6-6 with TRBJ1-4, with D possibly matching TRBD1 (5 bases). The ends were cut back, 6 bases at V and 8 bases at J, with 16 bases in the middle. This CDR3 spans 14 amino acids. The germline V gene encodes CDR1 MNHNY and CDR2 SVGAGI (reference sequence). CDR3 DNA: TGTGCCAGCAGCCCATTAGGAGAGGGGGAAAAACTGTTTTTT. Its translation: CASSPLGEGEKLFF.

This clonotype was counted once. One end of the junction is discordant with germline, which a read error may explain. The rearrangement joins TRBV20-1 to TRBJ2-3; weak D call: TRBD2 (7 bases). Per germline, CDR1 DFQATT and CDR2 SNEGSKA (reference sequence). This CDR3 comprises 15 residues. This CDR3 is CSAEGRGAHTDMQYF. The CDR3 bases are TGCAGTGCTGAGGGACGGGGGGCGCACACAGATATGCAGTATTTT.

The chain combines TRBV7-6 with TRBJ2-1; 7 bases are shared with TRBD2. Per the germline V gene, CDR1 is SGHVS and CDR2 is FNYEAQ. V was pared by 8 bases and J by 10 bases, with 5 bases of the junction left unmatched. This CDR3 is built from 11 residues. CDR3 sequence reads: CASARGDEQFF. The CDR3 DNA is TGTGCCAGCGCCCGGGGGGACGAGCAGTTCTTC.

In nucleotides, the CDR3 is TGTGCCAGCAGTCGTACGAAACATCCGGGACTAGCGGGAGTAGCTGAGCAGTTCTTC. It yields the protein CASSRTKHPGLAGVAEQFF. The gene calls are TRBV6-1 and TRBJ2-1, with 14 bases matching TRBD2. Germline values: CDR1 MNHNS, CDR2 SASEGT. CDR3 length: 19 residues. V dropped 5 bases and J dropped 9; count of bases not matched to a gene: 18.

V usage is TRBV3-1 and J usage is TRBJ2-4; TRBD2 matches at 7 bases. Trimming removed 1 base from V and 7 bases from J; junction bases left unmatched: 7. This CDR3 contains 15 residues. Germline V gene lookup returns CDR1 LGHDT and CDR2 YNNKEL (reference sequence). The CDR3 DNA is TGTGCCAGCAGCCAAGGCGGCGGGAGTATGAACATTCAGTACTTC. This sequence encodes CASSQGGGSMNIQYF. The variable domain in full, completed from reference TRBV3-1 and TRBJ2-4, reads DTAVSQTPKYLVTQMGNDKSIKCEQNLGHDTMYWYKQDSKKFLKIMFSYNNKELIINETVPNRFSPKSPDKAHLNLHINSLELGDSAVYFCASSQGGGSMNIQYFGAGTRLSVL.

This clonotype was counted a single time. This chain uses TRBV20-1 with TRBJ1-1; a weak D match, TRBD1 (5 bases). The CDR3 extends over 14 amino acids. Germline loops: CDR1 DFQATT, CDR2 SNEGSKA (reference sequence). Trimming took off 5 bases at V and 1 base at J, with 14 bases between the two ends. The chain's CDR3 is CSALDDRGNTEAFF. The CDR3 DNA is TGCAGTGCTCTTGACGATAGGGGGAACACTGAAGCTTTCTTT.

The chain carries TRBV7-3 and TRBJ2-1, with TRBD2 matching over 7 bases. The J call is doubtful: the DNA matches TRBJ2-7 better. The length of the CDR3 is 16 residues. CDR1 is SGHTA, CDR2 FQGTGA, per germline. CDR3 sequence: CASSSLAVSSYNEQYF. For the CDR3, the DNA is TGTGCCAGCAGCTCGCTAGCGGTTAGCTCCTACAATGAGCAGTACTTC.

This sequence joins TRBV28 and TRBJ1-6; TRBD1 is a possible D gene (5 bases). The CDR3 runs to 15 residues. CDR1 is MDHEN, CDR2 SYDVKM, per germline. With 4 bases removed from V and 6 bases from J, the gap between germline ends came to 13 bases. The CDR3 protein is CASSSGGTANSPLHF. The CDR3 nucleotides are TGTGCCAGCAGTTCGGGAGGGACGGCTAATTCACCCCTCCACTTT.

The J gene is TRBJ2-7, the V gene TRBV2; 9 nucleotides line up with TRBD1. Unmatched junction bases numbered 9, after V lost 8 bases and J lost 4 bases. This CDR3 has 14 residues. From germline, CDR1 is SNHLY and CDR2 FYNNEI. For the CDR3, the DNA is TGTGCCAGCGCTACAGGGGGCTCTGCGTACGAGCAGTACTTC. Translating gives CASATGGSAYEQYF.

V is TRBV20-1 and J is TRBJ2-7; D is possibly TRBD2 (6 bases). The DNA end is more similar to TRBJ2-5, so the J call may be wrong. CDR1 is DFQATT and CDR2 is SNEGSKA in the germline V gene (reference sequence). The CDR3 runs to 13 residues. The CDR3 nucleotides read TGCAGTGCTTTGGGACTTACTTGGGAGACCCAGTACTTC. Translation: CSALGLTWETQYF.

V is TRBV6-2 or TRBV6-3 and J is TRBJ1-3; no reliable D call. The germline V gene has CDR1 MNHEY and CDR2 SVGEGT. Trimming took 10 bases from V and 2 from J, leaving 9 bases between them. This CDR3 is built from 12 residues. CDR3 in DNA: TGTGCCACCCAATCGACTGGAAACACCATATATTTT. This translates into CATQSTGNTIYF.

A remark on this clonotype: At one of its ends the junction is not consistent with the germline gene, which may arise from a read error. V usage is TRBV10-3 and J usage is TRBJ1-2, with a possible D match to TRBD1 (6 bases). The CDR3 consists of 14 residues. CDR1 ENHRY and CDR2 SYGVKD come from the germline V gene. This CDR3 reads CAIRDLDRNYGYTF. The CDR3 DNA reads TGCGCCATCAGGGACCTGGACAGAAACTATGGCTACACCTTC.

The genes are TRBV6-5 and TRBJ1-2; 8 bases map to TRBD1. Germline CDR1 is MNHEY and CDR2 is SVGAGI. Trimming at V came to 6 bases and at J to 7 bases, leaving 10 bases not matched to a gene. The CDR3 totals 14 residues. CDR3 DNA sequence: TGTGCCAGCAGCGTGACAGGGGCTTCAGGTGGCTACACCTTC. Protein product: CASSVTGASGGYTF.

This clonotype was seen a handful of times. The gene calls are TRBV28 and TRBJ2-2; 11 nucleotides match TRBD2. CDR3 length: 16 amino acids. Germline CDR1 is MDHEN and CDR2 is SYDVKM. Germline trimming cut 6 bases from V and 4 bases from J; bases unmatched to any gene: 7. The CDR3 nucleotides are TGTGCCAGCAGGCCACTAGCGGGAGAGGGCACCGGGGAGCTGTTTTTT. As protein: CASRPLAGEGTGELFF.